This T cell receptor (beta chain) derives from a study of T cell changes during pregnancy in multiple sclerosis. The CDR3 has 12 amino acids. Trimming cost V 7 bases and J 3 bases, with 10 bases left between them. Germline V lookup: CDR1 SNHLY, CDR2 FYNNEI. This clone has ten or more counts. Repertoires were generated with immunoSEQ multiplex PCR, while TCRdb's copy carries only in-frame clones and drops some. The table lists around 50,000 clones, about 93% of them singletons, with 0.55% to 0.65% in the top ten. The clonotype comes from a female donor in good health, enrolled as a control in a pregnancy study. This chain connects TRBV2 to TRBJ2-7; D might be TRBD1 (6 bases). Source: CD4+ T cells from peripheral blood mononuclear cells, taken after pregnancy. The CDR3 protein is CASTPDSYEQYF. The CDR3, as DNA: TGTGCCAGCACCCCGGACAGCTACGAGCAGTACTTC.